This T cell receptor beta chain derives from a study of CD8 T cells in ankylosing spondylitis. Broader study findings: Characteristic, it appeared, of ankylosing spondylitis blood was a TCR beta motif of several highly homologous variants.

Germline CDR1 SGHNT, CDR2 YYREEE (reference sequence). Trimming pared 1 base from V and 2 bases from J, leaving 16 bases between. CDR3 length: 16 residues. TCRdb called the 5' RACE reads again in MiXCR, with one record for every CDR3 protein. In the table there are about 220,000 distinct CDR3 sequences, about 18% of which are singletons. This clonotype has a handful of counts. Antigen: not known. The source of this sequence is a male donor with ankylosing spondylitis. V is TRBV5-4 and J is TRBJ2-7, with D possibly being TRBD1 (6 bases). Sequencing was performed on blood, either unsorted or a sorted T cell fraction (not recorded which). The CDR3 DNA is TGTGCCAGCAGCTTGAGTTGGCCCGGGACACCCTACGAGCAGTACTTC. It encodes CASSLSWPGTPYEQYF.